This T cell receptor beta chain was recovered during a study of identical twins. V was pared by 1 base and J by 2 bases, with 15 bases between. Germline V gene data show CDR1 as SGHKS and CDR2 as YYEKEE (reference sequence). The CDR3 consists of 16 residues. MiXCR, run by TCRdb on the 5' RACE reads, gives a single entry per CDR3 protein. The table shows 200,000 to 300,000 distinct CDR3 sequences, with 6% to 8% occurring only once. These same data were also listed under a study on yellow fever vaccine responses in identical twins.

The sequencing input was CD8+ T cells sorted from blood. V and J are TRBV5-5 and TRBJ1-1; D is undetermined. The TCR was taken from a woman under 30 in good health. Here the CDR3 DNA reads TGTGCCAGCAGCTTGTATCTAGGTTCGACCAACACTGAAGCTTTCTTT. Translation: CASSLYLGSTNTEAFF.